This T cell receptor beta chain came from a study of regulatory T cells in long-lasting Graves disease. In building TCR beta libraries, iRepertoire HTBI primers were used together with Arm-PCR of CDR3 regions. TCRdb independently ran MiXCR on the multiplex PCR reads; one entry per CDR3 protein. The repertoire holds just over 600,000 distinct CDR3 sequences, with roughly 16% as singletons. CDR1 is SNHLY, CDR2 FYNNEI, per germline. The CDR3 has 14 residues. Time point specified: newly diagnosed GD, antithyroid drugs for less than 3 months. From RNA extracted from PBMCs, the TCR library was made. This sample was also put to use in a study of T cells in Graves' hyperthyroidism and ophthalmopathy.

The sample in question was peripheral blood mononuclear cells (PBMCs), obtained at new diagnosis, from a patient treated with antithyroid drugs. The sequence was obtained from a woman in her 30s with Graves disease. This chain joins TRBV2 and TRBJ2-2, with 9 positions matching TRBD2. CDR3 sequence reads: CVARGGLHTGELFF. The CDR3 DNA reads as TGTGTCGCGCGGGGGGGGCTCCACACCGGGGAGCTGTTTTTT.